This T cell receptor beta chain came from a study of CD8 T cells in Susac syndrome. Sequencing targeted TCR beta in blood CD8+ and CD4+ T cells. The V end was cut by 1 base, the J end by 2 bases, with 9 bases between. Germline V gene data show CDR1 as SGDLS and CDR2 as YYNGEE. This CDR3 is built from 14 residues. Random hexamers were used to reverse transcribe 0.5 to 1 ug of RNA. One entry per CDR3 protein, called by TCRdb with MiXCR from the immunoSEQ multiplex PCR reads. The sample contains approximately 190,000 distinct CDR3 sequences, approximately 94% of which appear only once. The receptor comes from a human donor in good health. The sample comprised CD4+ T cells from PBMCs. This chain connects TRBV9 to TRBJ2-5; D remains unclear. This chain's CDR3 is CASSVSGRQETQYF. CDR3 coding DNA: TGTGCCAGCAGCGTAAGTGGTAGGCAAGAGACCCAGTACTTC. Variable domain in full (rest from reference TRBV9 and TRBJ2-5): DSGVTQTPKHLITATGQRVTLRCSPRSGDLSVYWYQQSLDQGLQFLIQYYNGEERAKGNILERFSAQQFPDLHSELNLSSLELGDSALYFCASSVSGRQETQYFGPGTRLLVL.